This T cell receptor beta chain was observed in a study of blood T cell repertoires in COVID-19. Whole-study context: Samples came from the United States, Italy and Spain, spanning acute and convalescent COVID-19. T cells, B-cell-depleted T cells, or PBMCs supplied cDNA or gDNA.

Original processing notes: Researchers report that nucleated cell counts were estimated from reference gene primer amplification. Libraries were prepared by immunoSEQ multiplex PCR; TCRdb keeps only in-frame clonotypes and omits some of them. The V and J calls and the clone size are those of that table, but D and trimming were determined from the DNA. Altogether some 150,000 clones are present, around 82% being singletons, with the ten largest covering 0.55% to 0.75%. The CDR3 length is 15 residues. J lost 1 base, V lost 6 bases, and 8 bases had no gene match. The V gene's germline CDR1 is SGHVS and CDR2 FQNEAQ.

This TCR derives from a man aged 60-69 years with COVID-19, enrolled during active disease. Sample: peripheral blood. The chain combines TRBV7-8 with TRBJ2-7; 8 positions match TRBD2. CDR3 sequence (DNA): TGTGCCAGCAGACGAGGACTAGCTCCTTCCTACGAGCAGTACTTC. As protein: CASRRGLAPSYEQYF.